These T cell receptor beta chains were read from a single sample in a study of identical twins. Via MiXCR, TCRdb re-called the 5' RACE reads, giving one row per CDR3 protein. The data contain under 300,000 distinct CDR3 sequences, 11% to 15% of them singletons. The sample was memory (CD45RO+) T cells sorted from blood. The origin of the receptors is a woman younger than 35 in good health. The CDR3 runs from the conserved cysteine through the conserved F or W. D genes are given only for firm matches.

d_gene: -; j_gene: TRBJ2-1; v_gene: TRBV6-5; CDR3aa: CASSYSTTSNEQFF
d_gene: -; j_gene: TRBJ1-1; v_gene: TRBV5-1; CDR3aa: CASSRFSQQNTEAFF
d_gene: -; j_gene: TRBJ2-7; v_gene: TRBV11-2; CDR3aa: CASSISDGGYEQYF
d_gene: TRBD2; j_gene: TRBJ2-1; v_gene: TRBV7-2; CDR3aa: CASSFEREGEQFF
d_gene: TRBD2; j_gene: TRBJ2-3; v_gene: TRBV10-3; CDR3aa: CAISRQTSGTTDTQYF
d_gene: -; j_gene: TRBJ2-1; v_gene: TRBV7-2; CDR3aa: CASSLPRGLYNEQFF
d_gene: -; j_gene: TRBJ1-1; v_gene: TRBV7-9; CDR3aa: CASSSRWSGLSEAFF
d_gene: TRBD2; j_gene: TRBJ2-1; v_gene: TRBV29-1; CDR3aa: CSVSGRAANEQFF
d_gene: -; j_gene: TRBJ2-3; v_gene: TRBV5-6; CDR3aa: CASSLGTGRPDTQYF
d_gene: TRBD1; j_gene: TRBJ2-6; v_gene: TRBV5-1; CDR3aa: CASSSQGAGANVLTF
d_gene: -; j_gene: TRBJ2-7; v_gene: TRBV5-6; CDR3aa: CASSLTPRGGNEQYF
d_gene: TRBD1; j_gene: TRBJ1-6; v_gene: TRBV6-1; CDR3aa: CASSLLEGAQSPLHF